The present T cell receptor beta chain was sequenced within a study of shared clonotypes between healthy human individuals. Regarding the study as a whole: Four donors shared approximately 5% of their naive CD4 clonotypes.

This clone was seen just once. Antigen: not known. The repertoire was sequenced with immunoSEQ multiplex PCR; TCRdb's copy has only in-frame clones and lacks some. In the table there are just over 2,000,000 clones, around 95% of which are singletons. Deletions cut 1 base from V and 5 bases from J, with 15 bases between. CDR3 length: 15 residues. Germline V gene sequence: CDR1 SGHRS, CDR2 YFSETQ. The gene calls are TRBV5-1 and TRBJ2-5, with D perhaps matching TRBD1 (5 bases). This TCR came from a man younger than 35 in good health. The sequenced sample was naive CD4+ T cells sorted from blood. As to subset: CD45RA+ positively selected. CDR3 DNA: TGCGCCAGCAGCTTGCTGCCAGGGAATCCGGAGACCCAGTACTTC. Amino acids: CASSLLPGNPETQYF. Full variable domain (rest looked up from reference TRBV5-1 and TRBJ2-5): KAGVTQTPRYLIKTRGQQVTLSCSPISGHRSVSWYQQTPGQGLQFLFEYFSETQRNKGNFPGRFSGRQFSNSRSEMNVSTLELGDSALYLCASSLLPGNPETQYFGPGTRLLVL.